These 17 T cell receptor beta chains were all obtained from the same sample, sequenced in a study of blood T cell repertoires in COVID-19. TCRdb keeps only in-frame clones here, not all; method: immunoSEQ multiplex PCR. The repertoire holds more than 200,000 clones, with 80% to 90% as singletons. The sequencing sample was made of peripheral blood. Receptors originate from a woman older than 75 with acute or convalescent COVID-19.

This clone turned up a few times. V and J are TRBV5-1 and TRBJ2-1, with 13 bases fitting TRBD2. The V gene end was trimmed by 2 bases and the J gene end by 6 bases; junction bases not matched to a gene: 5. This CDR3 has 16 amino acids. The V gene's germline CDR1 is SGHRS and CDR2 YFSETQ. DNA for the CDR3: TGCGCCAGCAGCTTAACGGGACTAGCGGGGACCAATGAGCAGTTCTTC. Amino acid sequence: CASSLTGLAGTNEQFF.

V usage is TRBV6-2 or TRBV6-3 and J usage is TRBJ1-1; D gene unclear. The CDR3 length is 13 residues. Deletions cut 2 bases from V and 6 bases from J, with 10 bases between. The V gene's germline CDR1 is MNHEY and CDR2 SVGEGT. The CDR3 reads CASSYPSPPEAFF. The CDR3 DNA is TGTGCCAGCAGTTACCCGAGCCCGCCTGAAGCTTTCTTT.

This chain joins TRBV25-1 and TRBJ2-7; 14 bases agree with TRBD2. The CDR3 has 14 amino acids. Germline V CDR1 and CDR2: MGHDK, SYGVNS. V lost 7 bases, J lost 3 bases, and 2 bases stayed unmatched. CDR3 in amino acids: CASMGTSGSYEQYF. CDR3 bases: TGTGCCAGCATGGGGACTAGCGGGAGCTACGAGCAGTACTTC.

CDR3 protein: CASQTRDREGNEQFF. In DNA form, the CDR3 reads TGTGCCAGCCAGACCCGGGACAGGGAGGGGAATGAGCAGTTCTTC. The chain carries TRBV7-9 and TRBJ2-1; the match to TRBD1 covers 9 bases. The ends lost 8 bases at V and 7 bases at J; junction bases unmatched: 12. Germline V gene data show CDR1 as SEHNR and CDR2 as FQNEAQ (reference sequence). The length of the CDR3 is 15 residues.

The chain couples TRBV19 to TRBJ1-4, with D maybe TRBD1 (6 bases). The CDR3 sequence is 14 residues long. With 7 bases removed from V and 8 bases from J, the gap between germline ends came to 17 bases. CDR1 and CDR2 from the germline V gene are LNHDA and SQIVND (reference sequence). CDR3 sequence reads: CASNRAGFGEKLFF. The DNA for the CDR3 is TGTGCCAGTAACAGGGCGGGCTTTGGCGAAAAACTGTTTTTT. Looking up the rest from reference TRBV19 and TRBJ1-4 gives the full variable domain: DGGITQSPKYLFRKEGQNVTLSCEQNLNHDAMYWYRQDPGQGLRLIYYSQIVNDFQKGDIAEGYSVSREKKESFPLTVTSAQKNPTAFYLCASNRAGFGEKLFFGSGTQLSVL.

V is TRBV19 and J is TRBJ1-6; 9 bases are a match to TRBD1. This CDR3 region has 15 residues. CDR1 is LNHDA, CDR2 SQIVND, per germline (reference sequence). Trimming at V came to 3 bases and at J to 7 bases, leaving 4 bases not matched to a gene. In nucleotides, the CDR3 is TGTGCCAGTAGTATCGTGGGACAGGGAAATTCACCCCTCCACTTT. Encoded protein: CASSIVGQGNSPLHF.

This clone showed up just once. This chain links TRBV18 with TRBJ1-1; D unresolved. Germline values: CDR1 KGHSH, CDR2 LQKENI. V gave up 6 bases and J gave up 3 bases, with 20 bases separating them. The CDR3 extends over 16 amino acids. CDR3 bases: TGTGCCAGCTCTGAACCCCACCTAAGTTTACACACTGAAGCTTTCTTT. Translation: CASSEPHLSLHTEAFF.

The gene calls are TRBV18 and TRBJ1-2; D is perhaps TRBD1 (5 bases). This CDR3 has 13 amino acids. CDR1 is KGHSH and CDR2 is LQKENI in the germline V gene. Trimming shortened V by 1 base and J by 5 bases, and 8 bases separated the two germline ends. The CDR3 sequence: CASSPRGEYGYTF. Here the CDR3 DNA reads TGTGCCAGCTCACCACGGGGCGAATATGGCTACACCTTC.

The chain carries TRBV11-2 and TRBJ2-1; D gene unclear. Trimming took 3 bases from V and 8 from J, leaving 8 bases between them. Per germline, CDR1 SGHAT and CDR2 FQNNGV. CDR3 length: 12 amino acids. CDR3 nucleotides: TGTGCCAGCAGCTTGTCCCCGGATGAGCAGTTCTTC. This gives the protein CASSLSPDEQFF.

Here the CDR3 reads CASSRGASNEQFF. Here the CDR3 DNA reads TGTGCCAGCAGTCGCGGGGCTTCCAATGAGCAGTTCTTC. V and J are TRBV27 and TRBJ2-1, with D possibly matching TRBD2 (6 bases). The germline gives CDR1 MNHEY, CDR2 SMNVEV (reference sequence). V was clipped by 5 bases and J by 6 bases, with 11 bases between them. CDR3 length equals 13 residues.

This clone has only a few counts. The gene calls are TRBV30 and TRBJ1-2, with D hard to call. V lost 6 bases and J 1 base, leaving 12 bases between the germline ends. CDR3 length: 13 residues. CDR1 is GTSNPN, CDR2 SVGIG, per germline (reference sequence). The CDR3 bases are TGTGCCTGTCCCCGACTTGATAACTATGGCTACACCTTC. It is translated as CACPRLDNYGYTF.

This sequence joins TRBV27 and TRBJ2-3; weak D call: TRBD2 (5 bases). The CDR3 consists of 16 residues. Trimming removed 3 bases from V and 1 base from J, with 14 bases in between. Germline V lookup: CDR1 MNHEY, CDR2 SMNVEV (reference sequence). The CDR3, as DNA: TGTGCCAGCAGTTTGTCGGGCGGGTTCGGCACAGATACGCAGTATTTT. Encoded protein: CASSLSGGFGTDTQYF.

The V call is TRBV3-1 (or the pseudogene TRBV3-2), the J call TRBJ1-4; 10 bases map to TRBD1. The trim removed 6 bases at V and 8 bases at J, leaving 9 bases unmatched. Per the germline V gene, CDR1 is LGHDT and CDR2 is YNNKEL (reference sequence). CDR3 length: 15 residues. The CDR3 sequence is CASSSRGTGEEKLFF. CDR3 nucleotides: TGTGCCAGCAGTTCACGCGGGACAGGGGAGGAAAAACTGTTTTTT.

This chain uses TRBV25-1 with TRBJ1-6; a possible D gene is TRBD1 (5 bases). With 2 bases removed from V and 0 bases from J, the gap between germline ends came to 11 bases. The CDR3 length is 17 residues. Germline V gene sequence: CDR1 MGHDK, CDR2 SYGVNS. The CDR3: CASSELGGSSYNSPLHF. For the CDR3, the DNA is TGTGCCAGCAGTGAACTTGGGGGGAGCTCCTATAATTCACCCCTCCACTTT.

The rearrangement uses TRBV11-3 and TRBJ2-7; 12 bases map to TRBD1. CDR1 SGHNT and CDR2 YENEEA come from the germline V gene. J gave up 3 bases and V 9 bases, and 15 bases lay outside the gene matches. This CDR3 comprises 17 residues. The CDR3 DNA reads as TGTGCCAGTCTAGGGGGACAGGGGGCTTGTCTGAACTACGAGCAGTACTTC. Residues: CASLGGQGACLNYEQYF.

This clone is a singleton in its sample. V usage is TRBV18 and J usage is TRBJ2-3; D is ambiguous. There are 15 residues in the CDR3. Germline CDR1 and CDR2: KGHSH and LQKENI. Trimming left V 3 bases short and J 3 bases short, with 13 bases between. This chain's CDR3 is CASSPATPATDTQYF. The DNA for the CDR3 is TGTGCCAGCTCACCCGCTACGCCTGCAACAGATACGCAGTATTTT.

J is TRBJ2-3 and V is TRBV19; 8 nucleotides agree with TRBD2. Germline CDR1 reads LNHDA; CDR2 reads SQIVND (reference sequence). V shed 0 bases, J shed 2 bases, and the junction held 4 bases outside the gene matches. This CDR3 contains 16 residues. In nucleotides, the CDR3 is TGTGCCAGTAGTATAGATACGGGAGGGCACACAGATACGCAGTATTTT. Its protein product is CASSIDTGGHTDTQYF.